The 27 T cell receptor beta chains reported below all come from one sample, sequenced in a study of cytomegalovirus exposure and HLA in healthy donors. This PCR relied on a set of 60 Vbeta primers and 13 Jbeta primers. Measured with immunoSEQ multiplex PCR; TCRdb has only the in-frame clones, and not every one. Of over 110,000 clones in the sample, about 80% were seen once. The sample consisted of PBMCs. The receptors originated from a woman aged 55-69 years in good health and CMV-seropositive.

The chain carries TRBV28 and TRBJ2-3, with 8 bases lining up with TRBD2. This CDR3 contains 14 residues. With 8 bases clipped from V and 6 bases from J, the junction kept 10 bases outside the gene matches. Germline V gene lookup returns CDR1 MDHEN and CDR2 SYDVKM. DNA of the CDR3: TGTGCCAGCGGGGCCCGCGGGGGGCGGGATACGCAGTATTTT. The encoded protein is CASGARGGRDTQYF.

This rearrangement joins TRBV28 to TRBJ2-3, with D maybe TRBD2 (7 bases). CDR1 and CDR2 from the germline V gene are MDHEN and SYDVKM. V shed 2 bases and J shed 1 base, with 19 bases lying between them. This CDR3 has 18 amino acids. The CDR3 DNA reads TGTGCCAGCAGTTTAGCGGGGGAGGGGGGCCCTCGCACAGATACGCAGTATTTT. It translates to CASSLAGEGGPRTDTQYF.

The chain uses TRBV5-4 and TRBJ2-3; weak D call: TRBD2 (6 bases). The CDR3 consists of 15 residues. Germline V gene sequence: CDR1 SGHNT, CDR2 YYREEE (reference sequence). Trimming stripped 2 bases from V and 1 base from J, with 11 bases between. As DNA, the CDR3 is TGTGCCAGCAGCTTCGCGGGATTCCGCACAGATACGCAGTATTTT. It translates to CASSFAGFRTDTQYF.

V gene TRBV14 combines with J gene TRBJ2-2; no firm D call. Germline CDR1 reads SGHDN; CDR2 reads FVKESK. Trimming left V 5 bases short and J 6 bases short, with 10 bases between. The CDR3 has 13 residues. CDR3 sequence (DNA): TGTGCCAGCAGCATTAGAGTCGCCGGGGAGCTGTTTTTT. Its translation: CASSIRVAGELFF.

The V gene is TRBV2, the J gene TRBJ2-2; TRBD1 matches at 8 bases. V lost 6 bases, J lost 10 bases, and 7 bases stayed unmatched. The germline V gene encodes CDR1 SNHLY and CDR2 FYNNEI. The CDR3 has 13 amino acids. Here the CDR3 reads CASRTRGQVELFF. In DNA, the CDR3 is TGTGCCAGCAGGACTAGGGGACAGGTGGAGCTGTTTTTT.

V usage is TRBV5-1 and J usage is TRBJ2-3; TRBD2 agrees at 10 bases. The CDR3 runs to 16 residues. V lost 0 bases, J lost 8 bases, and 9 bases stayed unmatched. Germline V gene sequence: CDR1 SGHRS, CDR2 YFSETQ. CDR3 bases: TGCGCCAGCAGCTTGGTGCCGCGGGCTAGCGGGAGTACGCAGTATTTT. Its protein is CASSLVPRASGSTQYF.

The gene calls are TRBV19 and TRBJ2-6; 7 positions match TRBD1. Losses at the gene ends were 7 bases for V and 2 bases for J; bases not matched to a gene: 8. The V gene's germline CDR1 is LNHDA and CDR2 SQIVND (reference sequence). CDR3 size: 16 residues. The DNA of the CDR3 is TGTGCCAGTACCCCGGGACAGTTCACTGGGGCCAACGTCCTGACTTTC. This translates into CASTPGQFTGANVLTF.

The genes are TRBV29-1 and TRBJ2-2; 10 bases match TRBD2. The CDR3 length is 15 residues. With 7 bases clipped from V and 4 bases from J, the junction kept 9 bases outside the gene matches. From germline, CDR1 is SQVTM and CDR2 ANQGSEA. The CDR3 region is CSAGGTSASTGELFF. CDR3 sequence (DNA): TGCAGCGCCGGTGGGACTAGCGCGAGCACCGGGGAGCTGTTTTTT.

Here the CDR3 reads CASSSTQGAEGETQYF. The CDR3 nucleotides are TGTGCCAGCAGCTCTACCCAGGGGGCTGAGGGGGAGACCCAGTACTTC. The V gene is TRBV5-8, the J gene TRBJ2-5, with 8 bases identical to TRBD1. There are 16 residues in the CDR3. V lost 3 bases to trimming and J lost 5 bases; unmatched junction nucleotides: 12. The germline gives CDR1 SGHTS, CDR2 YDEGEE.

Comments on this clone: The same CDR3 also results from other DNA sequences found in this sample. J is TRBJ1-1 and V is TRBV28; D gene uncertain. Trimming took 1 base from V and 5 from J, leaving 8 bases between them. The CDR3 loop spans 13 amino acids. Per the germline V gene, CDR1 is MDHEN and CDR2 is SYDVKM. The CDR3 protein is CASSLYRDTEAFF. In DNA form, the CDR3 reads TGTGCCAGCAGTTTATACAGAGATACTGAAGCTTTCTTT.

This chain uses TRBV7-2 with TRBJ1-1; no reliable D call. Germline-derived CDR1 and CDR2 are SGHTA and FQGNSA. This CDR3 contains 13 residues. With 1 base removed from V and 6 bases from J, the gap between germline ends came to 9 bases. The DNA of the CDR3 is TGTGCCAGCAGCTTAGACAGAATCTCTGAAGCTTTCTTT. Protein sequence: CASSLDRISEAFF.

This clone is a singleton in its sample. The chain has TRBV5-6 and TRBJ2-2; perhaps TRBD1 as D (6 bases). Germline CDR1 and CDR2: SGHDT and YYEEEE. V lost 3 bases to trimming and J lost 1 base, with 13 bases between them. The CDR3 extends over 16 amino acids. The CDR3 reads CASSSVPGQNTGELFF. CDR3 DNA: TGTGCCAGCAGCTCAGTACCGGGACAGAACACCGGGGAGCTGTTTTTT.

The chain carries TRBV27 and TRBJ2-7; tentative D call: TRBD2 (5 bases). CDR3 length equals 14 residues. Germline V gene data show CDR1 as MNHEY and CDR2 as SMNVEV (reference sequence). Trimming took off 3 bases at V and 3 bases at J, with 12 bases between the two ends. The CDR3, as DNA: TGTGCCAGCAGTTTGTATAGCGACCTCTACGAGCAGTACTTC. Amino acids: CASSLYSDLYEQYF.

This clone was observed a single time. V usage is TRBV7-2 and J usage is TRBJ2-1, with a weak D call TRBD1 (6 bases). Trimming cost V 6 bases and J 8 bases, with 17 bases left between them. The CDR3 has 14 residues. Germline-derived CDR1 and CDR2 are SGHTA and FQGNSA. CDR3 in DNA: TGTGCCAGCAGATCTCATCAGGGGTACTATGAGCAGTTCTTC. It yields the protein CASRSHQGYYEQFF.

The V and J genes are TRBV2 and TRBJ2-1, with 12 bases identical to TRBD1. Unmatched junction bases numbered 10, after V lost 6 bases and J lost 7 bases. The germline gives CDR1 SNHLY, CDR2 FYNNEI. The CDR3 runs to 16 residues. Here the CDR3 reads CASSKPGQGAKNEQFF. The CDR3 DNA reads as TGTGCCAGCAGCAAACCGGGACAGGGGGCGAAGAATGAGCAGTTCTTC.

V usage is TRBV11-3 and J usage is TRBJ2-5; 11 bases match TRBD1. The germline V gene has CDR1 SGHNT and CDR2 YENEEA. The trim removed 3 bases at V and 4 bases at J, leaving 10 bases unmatched. CDR3 size: 17 residues. CDR3 residues: CASSFKRLGTGGETQYF. The CDR3 nucleotides are TGTGCCAGCAGCTTCAAGCGTCTCGGGACAGGGGGAGAGACCCAGTACTTC.

CDR3: CASSFLVEVMDTEAFF. DNA for the CDR3: TGTGCCAGCAGCTTCCTAGTGGAGGTTATGGACACTGAAGCTTTCTTT. V and J are TRBV7-8 and TRBJ1-1; D is uncertain. Germline V gene data show CDR1 as SGHVS and CDR2 as FQNEAQ. This CDR3 region has 16 residues. V gave up 3 bases and J gave up 3 bases, with 17 bases separating them.

This clone was detected only once. V usage is TRBV11-3 and J usage is TRBJ2-5, with 10 bases that match TRBD1. TRBJ2-7 explains the end of the DNA better; the J call may be wrong. The CDR3 consists of 14 residues. In germline, CDR1 is SGHNT, CDR2 YENEEA. The CDR3 DNA sequence: TGTGCCAGCGGGACAGGGGCGATCTCCTACGAGCAGTACTTC. Translating gives CASGTGAISYEQYF.

CDR3 amino acids: CASSERQAFLSNQPQHF. The CDR3 DNA follows: TGTGCCAGCAGTGAAAGACAGGCCTTTCTTAGCAATCAGCCCCAGCATTTT. The V and J genes are TRBV2 and TRBJ1-5, with a tentative D call TRBD1 (6 bases). The length of the CDR3 is 17 residues. V dropped 2 bases and J dropped 0 bases, with 14 bases sitting between them. Germline V gene sequence: CDR1 SNHLY, CDR2 FYNNEI.

The chain joins TRBV7-2 to TRBJ2-7, with 10 nucleotides matching TRBD2. The CDR3 covers 16 residues. Looked up from germline, CDR1 is SGHTA and CDR2 is FQGNSA. V trimming: 5 bases; J trimming: 6 bases; junction bases outside the gene matches: 13. CDR3 sequence (DNA): TGTGCCAGCAGCCCCGACAGCGGGAGGGACACCCTCGAGCAGTACTTC. Translation gives CASSPDSGRDTLEQYF.

A remark on this clone: The same CDR3 also results from other DNA sequences found in this sample. The chain carries TRBV5-4 and TRBJ2-7; the match to TRBD1 covers 10 bases. After removal of 0 bases from V and 3 bases from J, the junction contained 0 bases not matched to a gene. Germline values: CDR1 SGHNT, CDR2 YYREEE (reference sequence). The CDR3 length is 14 residues. Here the CDR3 reads CASSLGTGGYEQYF. The DNA of the CDR3 is TGTGCCAGCAGCTTGGGGACAGGGGGCTACGAGCAGTACTTC.

V and J are TRBV4-1 and TRBJ2-7; no definite D call. The CDR3 covers 10 residues. In germline, CDR1 is MGHRA, CDR2 YSYEKL. V was shortened by 3 bases and J by 12 bases, with 9 bases between the two germline ends. As DNA, the CDR3 is TGCGCCAGCAGCCAGGGCCGATTGTACTTC. Its protein is CASSQGRLYF.

This chain uses TRBV10-3 with TRBJ1-5, with 8 bases lining up with TRBD1. The CDR3 length is 14 residues. V lost 6 bases, J lost 7 bases, and 8 bases stayed unmatched. The germline V gene encodes CDR1 ENHRY and CDR2 SYGVKD. CDR3 DNA: TGTGCCATCAGCCTCGACAGGGGTCGGCAGCCCCAGCATTTT. Translated, it gives CAISLDRGRQPQHF.

This chain links TRBV7-8 with TRBJ2-5; TRBD1 is a possible D gene (5 bases). Matching the DNA end better, TRBJ2-7 makes the J call doubtful. The CDR3 sequence is 15 residues long. Germline lookup yields CDR1 SGHVS and CDR2 FQNEAQ. This CDR3 reads CASSLAEQGIGEQYF. CDR3 nucleotides: TGTGCCAGCAGCTTAGCAGAGCAGGGAATCGGCGAGCAGTACTTC.

This clone has a handful of counts. This chain's CDR3 is CASSLGGTSGNEQFF. The CDR3 coding sequence is TGTGCCAGCAGCCTGGGGGGGACTAGCGGCAATGAGCAGTTCTTC. V gene TRBV7-2 combines with J gene TRBJ2-1, with 11 nucleotides matching TRBD2. CDR3 length: 15 residues. Trimming took 5 bases from V and 6 from J; bases not matched to a gene: 6. Germline CDR1 SGHTA, CDR2 FQGNSA.

This chain joins TRBV13 and TRBJ2-7; D unresolved. Trimming stripped 7 bases from V and 0 bases from J, with 10 bases between. Germline CDR1 and CDR2: PRHDT and FYEKMQ (reference sequence). CDR3 size: 13 residues. CDR3 in DNA: TGTGCCAGCACCTCCTTTTACTCCTACGAGCAGTACTTC. The encoded protein is CASTSFYSYEQYF. The full variable domain, in which reference TRBV13 and TRBJ2-7 provide the parts outside the CDR3, is AAGVIQSPRHLIKEKRETATLKCYPIPRHDTVYWYQQGPGQDPQFLISFYEKMQSDKGSIPDRFSAQQFSDYHSELNMSSLELGDSALYFCASTSFYSYEQYFGPGTRLTVT.

The rearrangement links TRBV4-3 to TRBJ2-7; D is possibly TRBD1 (6 bases). The CDR3 consists of 14 residues. CDR1 and CDR2 (germline): LGHNA, YSLEER. Trimming left V 5 bases short and J 1 base short, with 12 bases between. The CDR3 DNA sequence: TGCGCCAGCAGCTCAGAACAGGGTTCCTACGAGCAGTACTTC. Translating gives CASSSEQGSYEQYF.